What follows describes a single TCR beta chain. Its antigen specificity is not known. No base-level quality is on record; no much larger clone is a single base apart. Synthetic TCR analog templates were spiked into each PCR so that absolute template abundance could be estimated from read counts. The immunoSEQ assay was used to amplify TCRbeta CDR3 regions from genomic DNA with bias-controlled V and J gene primers. Rearranged TCRbeta segments were sequenced at approximately 20X coverage. Per the source publication's procedure: Sequencing errors were corrected by clustering and CDR3s were annotated against IMGT to assign V, D and J genes. Out-of-frame and stop-codon sequences were excluded, and only productive TCRbeta rearrangements were used in downstream analyses. To compute clonality, Shannon entropy was normalized by the log of the number of unique productive sequences and then subtracted from one. Clones differing between time points or between blood and tumor were identified by Fisher's exact test with Benjamini-Hochberg correction at adjusted p below 0.01. The table comes from immuneACCESS by way of TCRdb, which keeps in-frame sequences with V and J called. Part of the clones is missing from these tables; in studies checked, under half for an unresolved V gene and the rest for unknown reasons. The V and J calls and clone size are taken from that table; D and trimming were inferred from the DNA. The sample table lists around 50,000 clones, 85% to 90% of them with a count of one. Jointly, the top ten make up less than 2.5% of the sample.

The germline V gene sets CDR1 to SGHVS and CDR2 to FQNEAQ. After removal of 3 bases from V and 6 bases from J, the junction retains 8 bases not matched to a gene. The CDR3 has 16 amino acids, counting the end cysteine and phenylalanine. The kept DNA is CDR3 alone, 48 bases in frame from the first base. This specimen belongs to a study of PD-L1 blockade in urothelial cancer (TCRdb year 2017). In the study overall: All patients started therapy around 2014 and received atezolizumab 1,200 mg intravenously every 3 weeks. About 90% of the 29 patients were males with bladder-origin urothelial cancer, and 18 of 29 reported a prior smoking history. An ECOG performance status of 0 or 1 was recorded for the patients, and 0 to 3 prior chemotherapy regimens had been received by the patients. Blood samples were analyzed 3 weeks after the start of treatment (second dose) and 6 weeks after the start of treatment. A median of roughly 140,000 T cells and approximately 86,000 unique TCRs was obtained from blood samples, and a median clonality of around 0.08 was observed. The study was an exploratory multi-omic analysis of somatic, immune and clinical correlates of response to PD-L1 blockade with atezolizumab in urothelial cancer. Pretreatment tumor samples and matched peripheral blood, collected serially before and after atezolizumab treatment, underwent TCR sequencing. Durable clinical benefit was defined as progression-free survival longer than 6 months, and TCR features were also tested against progression-free and overall survival. In the same patients who had TCR sequencing, pretreatment tumors also underwent whole exome sequencing and RNA sequencing. Nine patients reached durable clinical benefit, while 20 or so patients did not. Some 30 patients had pretreatment blood TCR-seq, around 24 had at least one posttreatment blood collection, and around 24 had tumor TCR-seq. General findings and caveats noted by the study authors: Because of the small sample size (n ≈ 30) and the many exploratory analyses performed, the results are intended to be regarded as hypothesis-generating. A pretreatment peripheral blood TCR clonality below the median was linked to improved progression-free and overall survival. At 3 weeks after the start of treatment, tumor-associated TCR clones in peripheral blood had expanded more in patients with durable benefit (n ≈ 22, p = 0.022).

Read against the paper, the sample's time point label means: peripheral blood 6 weeks after treatment start. A cohort of about 27 patients with locally advanced or metastatic urothelial carcinoma, treated at Memorial Sloan Kettering on a trial protocol, was included. Peripheral blood mononuclear cells were collected pretreatment and during treatment, with between 1 and 8 total time points obtained per patient. The Qiagen DNeasy Blood extraction kit was used to purify genomic DNA from total PBMCs and from tumor samples. Collected pretreatment and during treatment, PBMCs were isolated and stored as previously described.

The chain employs TRBV7-8 and TRBJ2-1; TRBD2 agrees with 10 junctional bases. This sequence originates from a man in his 60s with urothelial cancer. The sample here was PBMCs, taken around atezolizumab (anti-PD-L1) treatment. The CDR3 reads as follows: CASSFSLAGRFNEQFF. The DNA reads TGTGCCAGCAGCTTTTCACTAGCGGGACGGTTCAATGAGCAGTTCTTC.